This T cell receptor (beta chain) was recovered during a study of regulatory T cells in long-lasting Graves disease. Building of the TCR beta libraries involved iRepertoire HTBI primers and Arm-PCR of CDR3 regions. MiXCR, applied by TCRdb to the multiplex PCR reads, yields one record per CDR3 protein. This sample carries a few hundred thousand distinct CDR3 sequences, 14% of them seen once, and the ten largest clones take approximately 15%. J lost 2 bases, V lost 2 bases, and 2 bases had no gene match. The CDR3 is 14 amino acids. As for time point: newly diagnosed GD, antithyroid drugs for less than 3 months. After RNA was extracted from PBMCs, the TCR library was made from it. This clonotype has more than one count but fewer than ten. These data were also filed under a second study, of T cells in Graves' hyperthyroidism and ophthalmopathy.

The chain is built from TRBV12-3 or TRBV12-4 and TRBJ1-2, with 7 bases identical to TRBD1. The receptor was isolated from a woman in her forties or fifties with Graves disease. Specimen: peripheral blood mononuclear cells (PBMCs), collected at new diagnosis, from a patient treated with antithyroid drugs. CDR3: CASSLIQGNYGYTF. The DNA of the CDR3 is TGTGCCAGCAGTTTAATACAGGGGAACTATGGCTACACCTTC.